The present TCR beta chain was sequenced within a study of CD8 T cells in Susac syndrome. Random-hexamer reverse transcription was applied to roughly 0.5 to 1 ug RNA. An immunoSEQ multiplex PCR amplified TCR beta CDR3 over 54 Vbeta and 13 Jbeta. TCRdb recomputed calls from the immunoSEQ multiplex PCR reads with MiXCR, one row per CDR3 protein. The sample consists of under 85,000 distinct CDR3 sequences, just under 95% of them appearing once. Sequencing of TCR beta was performed on blood CD8+ T cells and on blood CD4+ T cells. Germline CDR1 reads LGHDT; CDR2 reads YNNKEL (reference sequence). This CDR3 has 17 amino acids. V was pared by 4 bases and J by 3 bases, with 5 bases of the junction left unmatched.

V is TRBV3-1 and J is TRBJ2-5; 16 bases are a match to TRBD2. This clonotype was sampled from a human donor with multiple sclerosis. Sequenced: CD8+ T cells from PBMCs. The CDR3 nucleotides are TGTGCCAGCAGCCCGGGACTAGCGGGGGGGAATGAAGAGACCCAGTACTTC. Amino acid sequence: CASSPGLAGGNEETQYF.